Below, 5 T cell receptor beta chains from the same sample are listed, as sequenced in a study of cytomegalovirus exposure and HLA in healthy donors. Both 60 Vbeta primers and 13 Jbeta primers went into the PCR. Repertoires were generated with immunoSEQ multiplex PCR, while TCRdb's copy carries only in-frame clones and drops some. This sample has about 150,000 clones, with 79% found just once. Sequenced input: PBMCs. All receptors derive from a man aged 25 to 40 in good health and CMV-seropositive.

The CDR3 protein is CASSPPMGLNTEAFF. Written as DNA, the CDR3 is TGTGCCAGCTCACCACCGATGGGCTTGAACACTGAAGCTTTCTTT. The J gene is TRBJ1-1, the V gene TRBV18; no reliable D call. Trimming cost V 0 bases and J 0 bases, with 8 bases left between them. Germline assignment: CDR1 KGHSH and CDR2 LQKENI. The CDR3 runs to 15 residues.

The rearrangement uses TRBV5-6 and TRBJ1-5; TRBD1 might be the D (5 bases). Trimming shortened V by 0 bases and J by 6 bases, and 10 bases separated the two germline ends. This CDR3 contains 14 residues. Per the germline V gene, CDR1 is SGHDT and CDR2 is YYEEEE. The DNA of the CDR3 is TGTGCCAGCAGCTTGGCCCAGGGAAGTCAGCCCCAGCATTTT. The encoded protein is CASSLAQGSQPQHF.

The J gene is TRBJ1-1, the V gene TRBV6-5; 8 bases map to TRBD1. This CDR3 comprises 14 residues. Germline V gene sequence: CDR1 MNHEY, CDR2 SVGAGI. J lost 14 bases, V lost 2 bases, and 13 bases had no gene match. Here the CDR3 reads CASSYPGQARIWFF. The CDR3 DNA follows: TGTGCCAGCAGTTACCCGGGACAGGCGCGAATTTGGTTCTTT.

This rearrangement joins TRBV29-1 to TRBJ2-1; TRBD2 aligns across 7 bases. CDR3 length equals 12 residues. Germline CDR1 is SQVTM and CDR2 is ANQGSEA. Trimming cost V 3 bases and J 7 bases; bases outside gene matches: 3. CDR3 nucleotide sequence: TGCAGCGTTGACCCCGGGGGGAATGAGCAGTTCTTC. Amino acids: CSVDPGGNEQFF.

The chain recombines TRBV19 with TRBJ1-2; D is unresolved. Germline CDR1 is LNHDA and CDR2 is SQIVND (reference sequence). The CDR3 spans 13 residues. The V and J ends lost 6 bases and 4 bases respectively, with 12 bases between them. CDR3 in DNA: TGTGCCAGTAGCCTCAGCGGCGGCTATGGCTACACCTTC. As protein: CASSLSGGYGYTF.